This TCR beta chain was recorded in a study of blood T cell repertoires in COVID-19. Study details: Italy, Spain and the United States were the sources of the convalescent and acute COVID-19 samples. The cDNA or gDNA used as material had been derived from T cells, B-cell-depleted T cells, or PBMCs.

The CDR3 consists of 15 residues. Germline V gene lookup returns CDR1 SGHNT and CDR2 YYREEE (reference sequence). The V gene lost 0 bases and the J gene lost 0 bases, with 6 bases spanning the gap. In the source study's methods: Reference gene primers were amplified, and this amplification served to estimate nucleated cell counts. Clones were sequenced by immunoSEQ multiplex PCR, and TCRdb holds only the in-frame ones, with some missing. V, J and clone size derive from that table, while D and trimming were established from the DNA sequence. Among approximately 360,000 clones listed, roughly 90% were seen once.

The V gene is TRBV5-4, the J gene TRBJ2-2; no definite D call. Sequenced sample: peripheral blood. This clonotype was obtained from a man aged 40-49 years with acute or convalescent COVID-19. The CDR3 region has the DNA TGTGCCAGCAGCTTGGACAACCCGAACACCGGGGAGCTGTTTTTT. This sequence encodes CASSLDNPNTGELFF.